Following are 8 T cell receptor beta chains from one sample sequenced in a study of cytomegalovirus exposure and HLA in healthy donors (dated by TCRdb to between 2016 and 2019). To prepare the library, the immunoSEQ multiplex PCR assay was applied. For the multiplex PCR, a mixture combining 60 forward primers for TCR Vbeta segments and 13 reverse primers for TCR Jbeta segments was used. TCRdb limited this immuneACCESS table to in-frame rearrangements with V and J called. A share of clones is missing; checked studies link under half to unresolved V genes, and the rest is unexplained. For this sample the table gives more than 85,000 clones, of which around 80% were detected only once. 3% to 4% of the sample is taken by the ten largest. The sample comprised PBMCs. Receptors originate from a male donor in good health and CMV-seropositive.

For the CDR3, the DNA is TGTGCCAGCAGCCCCGGGGGGTTCTATGGCTACACCTTC. Translating gives CASSPGGFYGYTF. This sequence joins TRBV5-6 and TRBJ1-2; possibly TRBD1 for D (5 bases). CDR3 size: 13 residues. Germline CDR1 reads SGHDT; CDR2 reads YYEEEE. With 4 bases removed from V and 4 bases from J, the gap between germline ends came to 11 bases. The complete variable domain, with remaining parts taken from reference TRBV5-6 and TRBJ1-2, reads DAGVTQSPTHLIKTRGQQVTLRCSPKSGHDTVSWYQQALGQGPQFIFQYYEEEERQRGNFPDRFSGHQFPNYSSELNVNALLLGDSALYLCASSPGGFYGYTFGSGTRLTVV.

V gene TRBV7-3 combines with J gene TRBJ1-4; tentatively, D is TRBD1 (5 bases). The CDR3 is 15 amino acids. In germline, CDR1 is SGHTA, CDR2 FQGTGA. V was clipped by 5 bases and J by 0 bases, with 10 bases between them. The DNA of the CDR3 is TGTGCCAGCAGCCTTAGGGGTGCAACTAATGAAAAACTGTTTTTT. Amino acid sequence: CASSLRGATNEKLFF.

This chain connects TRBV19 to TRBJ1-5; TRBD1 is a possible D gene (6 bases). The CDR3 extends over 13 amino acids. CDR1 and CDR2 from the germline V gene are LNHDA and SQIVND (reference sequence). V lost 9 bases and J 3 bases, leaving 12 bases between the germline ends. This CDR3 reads CASLGQLNQPQHF. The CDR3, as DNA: TGTGCCAGCCTCGGACAGCTCAATCAGCCCCAGCATTTT.

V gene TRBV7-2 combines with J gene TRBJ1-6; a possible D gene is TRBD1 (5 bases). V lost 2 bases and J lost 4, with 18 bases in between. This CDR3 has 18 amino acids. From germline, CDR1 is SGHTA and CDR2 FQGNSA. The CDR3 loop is CASSLTPPTQGYNSPLHF. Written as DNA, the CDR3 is TGTGCCAGCAGCTTAACGCCCCCTACCCAGGGTTATAATTCACCCCTCCACTTT.

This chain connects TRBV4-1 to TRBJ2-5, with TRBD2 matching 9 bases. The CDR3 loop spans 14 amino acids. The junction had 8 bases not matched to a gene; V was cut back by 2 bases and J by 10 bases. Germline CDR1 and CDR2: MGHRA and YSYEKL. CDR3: CASSQLGLAFNQYF. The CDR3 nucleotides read TGCGCCAGCAGCCAATTGGGACTAGCCTTTAACCAGTACTTC.

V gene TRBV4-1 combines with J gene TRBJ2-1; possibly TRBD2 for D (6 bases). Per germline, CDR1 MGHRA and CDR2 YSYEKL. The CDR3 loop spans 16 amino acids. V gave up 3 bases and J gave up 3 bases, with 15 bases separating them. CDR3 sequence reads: CASSQAGTYLYNEQFF. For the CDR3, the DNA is TGCGCCAGCAGCCAGGCCGGGACTTACCTCTACAATGAGCAGTTCTTC.

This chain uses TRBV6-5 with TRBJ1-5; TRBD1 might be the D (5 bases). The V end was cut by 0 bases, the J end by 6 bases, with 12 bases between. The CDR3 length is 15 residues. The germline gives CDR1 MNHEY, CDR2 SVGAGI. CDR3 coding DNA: TGTGCCAGCAGTTACTCCTGGGGCTCTGGTCAGCCCCAGCATTTT. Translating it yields CASSYSWGSGQPQHF.

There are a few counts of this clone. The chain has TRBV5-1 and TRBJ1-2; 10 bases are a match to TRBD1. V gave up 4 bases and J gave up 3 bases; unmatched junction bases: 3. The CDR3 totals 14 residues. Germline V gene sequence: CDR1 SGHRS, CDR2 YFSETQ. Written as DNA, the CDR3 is TGCGCCAGCAGCCCCGGGACAGGGGACTATGGCTACACCTTC. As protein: CASSPGTGDYGYTF.